The 31 T cell receptor beta chains in this list originate from one sample, sequenced in a study of blood T cells in healthy people across ages (dated by TCRdb to the mid-2010s). Library prep was done by 5' RACE. Sequenced using an Illumina HiSeq 2500. The second PCR ran for roughly 7 to 12 cycles and used a J-beta primer mix along with a sample-barcoded 5' primer. TCRdb's own reprocessing of the public reads used fastp at Q25 and MiXCR and kept productive beta chains. Rows matching on CDR3 protein sequence are summarized as one entry with the most common DNA and genes. The sample records about 900,000 distinct CDR3 sequences, 40% to 60% of which are singletons. The ten largest account for under 15% of the sample. Source material: blood. All receptors derive from a young man in good health.

This clonotype was detected only a few times. V usage is TRBV5-1 and J usage is TRBJ1-2; possible D gene TRBD1, 6 bases. Germline assignment: CDR1 SGHRS and CDR2 YFSETQ. V gave up 9 bases and J gave up 2 bases, with 14 bases separating them. The length of the CDR3 is 13 residues. CDR3: CANEPGQNYGYTF. The CDR3 DNA is TGCGCCAACGAGCCCGGACAGAACTATGGCTACACCTTC. Full variable domain (remainder filled in from reference TRBV5-1 and TRBJ1-2): KAGVTQTPRYLIKTRGQQVTLSCSPISGHRSVSWYQQTPGQGLQFLFEYFSETQRNKGNFPGRFSGRQFSNSRSEMNVSTLELGDSALYLCANEPGQNYGYTFGSGTRLTVV.

In its sample, this clonotype was seen a few times. The V and J genes are TRBV7-2 and TRBJ2-6; D gene uncertain. Germline CDR1 and CDR2: SGHTA and FQGNSA. The ends were cut back, 6 bases at V and 2 bases at J, with 14 bases in the middle. This CDR3 has 16 amino acids. The CDR3 sequence: CASSPVLSPGANVLTF. Here the CDR3 DNA reads TGTGCCAGCAGTCCGGTCCTTTCCCCTGGGGCCAACGTCCTGACTTTC.

This clonotype appeared a few times. The J gene is TRBJ2-3, the V gene TRBV7-3; possibly TRBD1 or TRBD2 for D (5 bases each). Per the germline V gene, CDR1 is SGHTA and CDR2 is FQGTGA. CDR3 length equals 15 residues. Trimming took off 6 bases at V and 1 base at J, with 14 bases between the two ends. The CDR3 region is CASSGGGPGTDTQYF. CDR3 bases: TGTGCCAGCAGTGGGGGTGGGCCAGGCACAGATACGCAGTATTTT.

The rearrangement uses TRBV5-6 and TRBJ1-2; D is unresolved. Between the trimmed V and J ends, which lost 4 bases and 8 bases, there was a span of 18 bases. CDR3 length: 14 amino acids. Germline V gene data show CDR1 as SGHDT and CDR2 as YYEEEE. The CDR3 bases are TGTGCCAGCAGCCCGACTTGGAGCGTTGACGGCTACACCTTC. Amino acid sequence: CASSPTWSVDGYTF.

The V gene is TRBV7-2, the J gene TRBJ1-1, with TRBD1 matching over 9 bases. Trimming took 1 base from V and 4 from J; bases not matched to a gene: 7. Germline CDR1 SGHTA, CDR2 FQGNSA. CDR3 size: 16 residues. The CDR3 region is CASSLGAGTGSTEAFF. DNA for the CDR3: TGTGCCAGCAGCTTAGGGGCCGGGACAGGGAGCACTGAAGCTTTCTTT. The full variable domain, rest sourced from reference TRBV7-2 and TRBJ1-1, is GAGVSQSPSNKVTEKGKDVELRCDPISGHTALYWYRQSLGQGLEFLIYFQGNSAPDKSGLPSDRFSAERTGGSVSTLTIQRTQQEDSAVYLCASSLGAGTGSTEAFFGQGTRLTVV.

In its sample, this clonotype was seen a few times. V is TRBV12-3 or TRBV12-4 and J is TRBJ2-3; the D is unclear. The CDR3 contains 15 residues. Trimming shortened V by 3 bases and J by 0 bases, and 10 bases separated the two germline ends. The chain's CDR3 is CASSFRQDSTDTQYF. In DNA form, the CDR3 reads TGTGCCAGCAGTTTTAGGCAGGACAGCACAGATACGCAGTATTTT.

The chain combines TRBV5-1 with TRBJ2-7; the D gene is possibly TRBD1 (6 bases). CDR3 length equals 16 residues. V shed 3 bases and J shed 2 bases, with 18 bases lying between them. Per the germline V gene, CDR1 is SGHRS and CDR2 is YFSETQ. The CDR3, as DNA: TGCGCCAGCAGCTCCTGGACAGACACTTATGCCTACGAGCAGTACTTC. Translation: CASSSWTDTYAYEQYF. Based on the CDR3 plus reference TRBV5-1 and TRBJ2-7, the full variable domain is KAGVTQTPRYLIKTRGQQVTLSCSPISGHRSVSWYQQTPGQGLQFLFEYFSETQRNKGNFPGRFSGRQFSNSRSEMNVSTLELGDSALYLCASSSWTDTYAYEQYFGPGTRLTVT.

The chain recombines TRBV28 with TRBJ1-5; 7 bases are a match to TRBD1. The ends lost 3 bases at V and 7 bases at J; junction bases unmatched: 9. Germline V gives CDR1 MDHEN, CDR2 SYDVKM. The CDR3 covers 15 residues. CDR3 sequence (DNA): TGTGCCAGCAGTTTCCCGACAGGGTTGGGACAGCCCCAGCATTTT. This codes for CASSFPTGLGQPQHF.

This clonotype was counted ten times or more. The rearrangement links TRBV6-6 to TRBJ2-4; D unclear. CDR1 is MNHNY, CDR2 SVGAGI, per germline (reference sequence). V shed 6 bases and J shed 2 bases, with 11 bases lying between them. This CDR3 is built from 14 residues. CDR3 amino acids: CASSLGATKNIQYF. CDR3 nucleotides: TGTGCCAGCAGCCTGGGTGCAACCAAAAACATTCAGTACTTC.

The V gene is TRBV7-2, the J gene TRBJ2-7; a possible D gene is TRBD1 (6 bases). The CDR3 length is 13 residues. Trimming removed 5 bases from V and 5 bases from J, with 13 bases in between. Germline V gene lookup returns CDR1 SGHTA and CDR2 FQGNSA. The DNA for the CDR3 is TGTGCCAGCAGCGTGGACAGTCCCCACGAGCAGTACTTC. It translates to CASSVDSPHEQYF.

The chain has TRBV9 and TRBJ2-3; no clear D. The V gene lost 0 bases and the J gene lost 0 bases, with 11 bases spanning the gap. This CDR3 contains 16 residues. The V gene's germline CDR1 is SGDLS and CDR2 YYNGEE. The CDR3 is CASSVVGPSSTDTQYF. The CDR3 coding sequence is TGTGCCAGCAGCGTAGTTGGACCCTCGAGCACAGATACGCAGTATTTT.

The sample holds many counts of this clonotype. The V call is TRBV30, the J call TRBJ1-4; D ambiguous. Trimming removed 5 bases at V and 6 bases at J, with 10 bases between. Germline-derived CDR1 and CDR2 are GTSNPN and SVGIG (reference sequence). The CDR3 is made up of 12 amino acids. This CDR3 reads CAWGRRDEKLFF. CDR3 DNA: TGTGCCTGGGGAAGGAGAGATGAAAAACTGTTTTTT.

This clonotype was seen a handful of times. In DNA, the CDR3 is TGTGCCAGCAGCCACGGGGAGGGCACAGATACGCAGTATTTT. Protein: CASSHGEGTDTQYF. The chain employs TRBV7-9 and TRBJ2-3, with D possibly TRBD2 on 6 matching bases. With 5 bases removed from V and 1 base from J, the gap between germline ends came to 10 bases. CDR3 size: 14 residues. The germline V gene has CDR1 SEHNR and CDR2 FQNEAQ (reference sequence). The full variable domain, in which reference TRBV7-9 and TRBJ2-3 provide the parts outside the CDR3, is DTGVSQNPRHKITKRGQNVTFRCDPISEHNRLYWYRQTLGQGPEFLTYFQNEAQLEKSRLLSDRFSAERPKGSFSTLEIQRTEQGDSAMYLCASSHGEGTDTQYFGPGTRLTVL.

The sample holds a few counts of this clonotype. CDR3 protein: CASSQGGSVRAGIFYEQYF. The DNA of the CDR3 is TGTGCCAGCAGCCAAGGCGGATCTGTACGTGCGGGGATCTTCTACGAGCAGTACTTC. The chain uses TRBV3-1 and TRBJ2-7; D may be TRBD2 (6 bases). V shed 1 base and J shed 3 bases, with 25 bases lying between them. The CDR3 has 19 amino acids. Germline CDR1 reads LGHDT; CDR2 reads YNNKEL (reference sequence).

This clonotype turned up a few times. The rearrangement uses TRBV20-1 and TRBJ2-4; D assignment may be TRBD1 or TRBD2 (6 bases each). The CDR3 totals 15 residues. Germline-derived CDR1 and CDR2 are DFQATT and SNEGSKA (reference sequence). Deletions cut 5 bases from V and 2 bases from J, with 16 bases between. The CDR3 region is CSAGGQGGPKNIQYF. The CDR3 DNA reads TGCAGTGCTGGGGGGCAGGGCGGTCCCAAAAACATTCAGTACTTC.

The rearrangement links TRBV10-3 to TRBJ2-3; 10 bases map to TRBD2. Germline loops: CDR1 ENHRY, CDR2 SYGVKD. Trimming took 10 bases from V and 7 from J; bases not matched to a gene: 11. The CDR3 spans 14 residues. The CDR3 reads CATSPSGGANTQYF. The CDR3 coding sequence is TGTGCCACCTCCCCCAGCGGGGGGGCTAATACGCAGTATTTT.

This clonotype was counted a few times. The V and J genes are TRBV7-2 and TRBJ1-2; weak D call: TRBD1 (6 bases). The CDR3 has 15 residues. Germline V gene lookup returns CDR1 SGHTA and CDR2 FQGNSA. Between the trimmed V and J ends, which lost 1 base and 3 bases, there was a span of 12 bases. Here the CDR3 DNA reads TGTGCCAGCAGCTTAGACCGGACAGATGACTATGGCTACACCTTC. Residues: CASSLDRTDDYGYTF.

This chain connects TRBV3-1 to TRBJ2-1; no clear D. The CDR3 covers 15 residues. Trimming removed 4 bases at V and 1 base at J, with 11 bases between. CDR1 LGHDT and CDR2 YNNKEL come from the germline V gene (reference sequence). CDR3 region: CASSPALVSYNEQFF. In DNA form, the CDR3 reads TGTGCCAGCAGCCCCGCCCTAGTATCCTACAATGAGCAGTTCTTC.

This clonotype was counted ten times or more. This chain connects TRBV7-2 to TRBJ2-3, with 7 bases fitting TRBD2. Germline trimming cut 5 bases from V and 0 bases from J; bases unmatched to any gene: 5. Germline CDR1 is SGHTA and CDR2 is FQGNSA. This CDR3 has 15 amino acids. CDR3 protein: CASSVPGLSTDTQYF. DNA for the CDR3: TGTGCCAGCAGCGTACCGGGACTAAGCACAGATACGCAGTATTTT.

As for this clonotype: A read error may be the cause here, since a much bigger clone is one base away. The chain uses TRBV5-6 and TRBJ1-2, with D uncertain. The CDR3 has 13 residues. V dropped 4 bases and J dropped 6 bases, with 13 bases sitting between them. In germline, CDR1 is SGHDT, CDR2 YYEEEE. In nucleotides, the CDR3 is TGTGCCAGCAGCGGGGTGCGAAAAAATGGCTACACCTTC. Amino acid sequence: CASSGVRKNGYTF.

The chain joins TRBV5-1 to TRBJ1-5; 9 bases line up with TRBD1. This CDR3 has 15 amino acids. The ends lost 4 bases at V and 3 bases at J; junction bases unmatched: 5. Germline assignment: CDR1 SGHRS and CDR2 YFSETQ. CDR3 in amino acids: CASSQTGGTNQPQHF. CDR3 DNA: TGCGCCAGCAGCCAGACAGGGGGAACCAATCAGCCCCAGCATTTT.

The CDR3 sequence: CSALGQGATEQYF. The CDR3 coding sequence is TGCAGTGCCCTGGGGCAGGGGGCTACCGAGCAGTACTTC. The chain has TRBV20-1 and TRBJ2-5; 8 nucleotides line up with TRBD1. The J call may be incorrect, as the DNA end agrees better with TRBJ2-7. Germline CDR1 DFQATT, CDR2 SNEGSKA (reference sequence). CDR3 length equals 13 residues.

This clonotype showed up many times. The V and J genes are TRBV6-5 and TRBJ2-5; no definite D call. Trimming removed 6 bases from V and 0 bases from J, with 17 bases in between. The germline V gene encodes CDR1 MNHEY and CDR2 SVGAGI. The CDR3 is 16 residues long. The CDR3 DNA reads TGTGCCAGCAGCCATACAGTAGGGCTGTACCAAGAGACCCAGTACTTC. Encoded protein: CASSHTVGLYQETQYF.

The gene calls are TRBV7-2 and TRBJ2-3, with 7 bases matching TRBD1. V dropped 5 bases and J dropped 0; count of bases not matched to a gene: 8. In germline, CDR1 is SGHTA, CDR2 FQGNSA. There are 16 residues in the CDR3. Here the CDR3 DNA reads TGTGCCAGCAGCCGCCGACAGGGCGGTAGCACAGATACGCAGTATTTT. Its translation is CASSRRQGGSTDTQYF.

This clonotype appeared a single time. Mismatch with germline at one junction end may stem from a read error. This sequence joins TRBV4-3 and TRBJ2-4, with D perhaps given as TRBD1 or TRBD2 (6 bases each). The last part of the DNA fits TRBJ2-7 better; the J call may be wrong. The CDR3 has 16 residues. CDR1 is LGHNA, CDR2 YSLEER, per germline. This CDR3 reads CTSSLDVAGGVSEQYF. CDR3 nucleotides: TGCACCAGCAGCCTAGATGTAGCCGGGGGCGTAAGCGAGCAGTACTTC.

The rearrangement joins TRBV5-5 to TRBJ1-2; D is uncertain. V was trimmed by 0 bases and J by 2 bases, leaving 11 bases between them. This CDR3 is built from 15 residues. The germline V gene has CDR1 SGHKS and CDR2 YYEKEE (reference sequence). CDR3 residues: CASSLDPGMNYGYTF. The CDR3, as DNA: TGTGCCAGCAGCTTGGACCCGGGCATGAACTATGGCTACACCTTC.

Concerning this clonotype itself: A much larger clone lies one base from this, so it may be a read error. V usage is TRBV3-1 and J usage is TRBJ2-1, with 9 bases that match TRBD2. The CDR3 has 15 residues. The germline V gene encodes CDR1 LGHDT and CDR2 YNNKEL (reference sequence). The CDR3 sequence: CASSQTSGSYNKQFF. Here the CDR3 DNA reads TGTGCCAGCAGCCAGACTAGCGGCTCCTACAATAAGCAGTTCTTC.

V and J are TRBV3-1 and TRBJ2-5; 8 bases line up with TRBD2. Germline V gene data show CDR1 as LGHDT and CDR2 as YNNKEL (reference sequence). This CDR3 is built from 15 residues. Unmatched junction bases numbered 15, after V lost 4 bases and J lost 11 bases. CDR3 loop: CASSPTGTSLREQYF. CDR3 bases: TGTGCCAGCAGCCCTACCGGGACTAGTCTGAGGGAGCAGTACTTC.

The rearrangement uses TRBV5-6 and TRBJ2-5; 10 nucleotides line up with TRBD2. With the DNA end fitting TRBJ2-7 better, the J assignment may be wrong. This CDR3 spans 21 amino acids. The germline V gene encodes CDR1 SGHDT and CDR2 YYEEEE. The CDR3 spells CASSPVTWTSGMEDNSYEQYF. DNA for the CDR3: TGTGCCAGCAGCCCCGTTACCTGGACTAGCGGCATGGAGGATAATAGCTACGAGCAGTACTTC.

The chain couples TRBV9 to TRBJ1-5; maybe TRBD1 (5 bases). Trimming pared 2 bases from V and 4 bases from J, leaving 10 bases between. This CDR3 spans 14 amino acids. Germline CDR1 is SGDLS and CDR2 is YYNGEE. The CDR3 protein is CASSVGTENQPQHF. The CDR3 DNA follows: TGTGCCAGCAGCGTGGGGACGGAGAATCAGCCCCAGCATTTT.

The rearrangement uses TRBV7-2 and TRBJ2-1; no definite D call. The CDR3 runs 14 residues. V dropped 5 bases and J dropped 4 bases, with 12 bases sitting between them. Germline CDR1 is SGHTA and CDR2 is FQGNSA. The CDR3 is CASSPDLGYNEQFF. Written as DNA, the CDR3 is TGTGCCAGCAGCCCGGATCTGGGTTACAATGAGCAGTTCTTC.